What follows describes a single T cell receptor beta chain. No antigen is known for it. The CDR3 has 15 residues. V trimming: 4 bases; J trimming: 10 bases; junction bases outside the gene matches: 14. The germline V gene encodes CDR1 SGDLS and CDR2 YYNGEE. The data were taken from a study of graft-versus-host responses after intestinal transplantation. Libraries were prepared by immunoSEQ multiplex PCR; TCRdb keeps only in-frame clonotypes and omits some of them. The data hold over 70,000 clones, with roughly four fifths observed a single time. This material consisted of unstimulated CD8+ T cells sorted from spleen or lymph node cells, taken before intestinal transplant. The sequence was collected from a human donor who received an intestinal transplant. The chain couples TRBV9 to TRBJ1-2, with 9 bases lining up with TRBD1. CDR3 in DNA: TGTGCCAGCAGCCTTAAACCGGGACAGGGCCAAACCTACACCTTC. Its protein product is CASSLKPGQGQTYTF.